This note documents a single T cell receptor beta chain sequence. Its target is unknown. The junction differs from germline at one of its ends, possibly a read error. TCRdb passed the 5' RACE reads through MiXCR, listing each CDR3 protein once. The data contain about 50,000 distinct CDR3 sequences, about 28% of them seen just once; the ten biggest clones take up 2.1%. The CDR3 has 14 residues. The germline V gene has CDR1 MGHRA and CDR2 YSYEKL. Findings and limits, study-wide: In terms of TCR gene usage, tumor memory CD4+ T cells clustered together with blood and lymph node memory CD4+ cells, as well as with lymph node naive CD4+ cells.

The V gene is TRBV4-1, the J gene TRBJ1-5; 10 nucleotides line up with TRBD1. This clonotype was obtained from a female donor with breast cancer. The sample taken for sequencing was naive CD4+ T cells sorted from blood. Subset: naive CD4+ T cells, CD4+CD45RA+CD25-. The CDR3 DNA reads TGCGTCAGCAGCCTTGGACAGGGGGACCAGCCCCAGCATTTT. This codes for CVSSLGQGDQPQHF.